This T cell receptor beta chain emerged from a study of blood T cell repertoires in COVID-19. Overall study: The United States, Italy and Spain supplied acute and convalescent COVID-19 samples. T cells, B-cell-depleted T cells, or PBMCs supplied cDNA or gDNA.

Per the original methods: Nucleated cell number was recorded as an estimate derived from reference gene primer amplification. Sequenced by immunoSEQ multiplex PCR; TCRdb stores in-frame clones only, minus some. V, J and clone size are those of that table, while D and trimming were read from the DNA. The profile shows about 180,000 clones, 75% to 80% of them singletons. The CDR3 covers 17 residues. Germline trimming cut 0 bases from V and 2 bases from J; bases unmatched to any gene: 8. The germline CDR1 and CDR2 sequences are SGHRS and YFSETQ. This chain joins TRBV5-1 and TRBJ1-5; 7 bases align to TRBD1. Sample: peripheral blood. The TCR was taken from a woman between 70 and 85 years old with acute or convalescent COVID-19. In DNA form, the CDR3 reads TGCGCCAGCAGCTTGGACGCACAGGGGCGAGGCAATCAGCCCCAGCATTTT. It specifies CASSLDAQGRGNQPQHF. The entire variable domain, with the rest obtained from reference TRBV5-1 and TRBJ1-5, is as follows: KAGVTQTPRYLIKTRGQQVTLSCSPISGHRSVSWYQQTPGQGLQFLFEYFSETQRNKGNFPGRFSGRQFSNSRSEMNVSTLELGDSALYLCASSLDAQGRGNQPQHFGDGTRLSIL.